This record looks at one T cell receptor beta chain sequence and its context. Time point indicated: patch test 3, about 24 weeks after DPC sensitization. The treatment here: therapeutic diphenylcyclopropenone sensitization with weekly scalp DPC. The record originates from a study of human T cells and chemical hapten exposure. The CDR3 length is 16 residues. Per germline, CDR1 SGHTA and CDR2 FQGTGA. V was pared by 5 bases and J by 7 bases, with 14 bases of the junction left unmatched. TCRdb re-analysed the RACE reads in MiXCR, keeping a single row per CDR3 protein. The sample includes about 190,000 distinct CDR3 sequences, approximately 26% of them seen just once.

The rearrangement links TRBV7-3 to TRBJ2-3, with TRBD2 identical over 8 bases. The sequences come from whole blood, collected in connection with sensitization to the hapten diphenylcyclopropenone (DPC). The clonotype originates from a woman aged 40 to 55 with alopecia areata. Some clones in this sample may be carry-over from other donors' samples. CDR3 sequence (DNA): TGTGCCAGCAGCGGAGGCCTAGCGGGCGGGGAGAATACGCAGTATTTT. Translation: CASSGGLAGGENTQYF.